Here is one TCR beta chain with its context. This record belongs to a study of technical replicates of blood from a few donors. Assay used: immunoSEQ multiplex PCR; TCRdb lists only in-frame clones, some missing. The sample shows about 82,000 clones, over 90% of them seen only once. Sequencing used T cells isolated from PBMCs. This TCR was recovered from a human donor in good health.

The CDR3 sequence: CASSIANTYEQYF. CDR3 DNA sequence: TGCGCCAGCAGCATCGCTAATACCTACGAGCAGTACTTC. This chain uses TRBV4-1 with TRBJ2-7, with D hard to call. This CDR3 is 13 amino acids long. The germline CDR1 and CDR2 sequences are MGHRA and YSYEKL. Trimming removed 5 bases from V and 2 bases from J, with 10 bases in between.